This paragraph reports one T cell receptor (beta chain). This clonotype occurred a few times. The clone's antigen remains unknown. Qualities for individual bases were not recorded, and no much larger clone is one base off. The data were taken from a study of identical twins (dated by TCRdb to the mid-2010s). For context, the study as a whole: TCR alpha and beta repertoires from monozygotic twins, unrelated adults of various ages and cord blood were deep-sequenced to test whether fetal clonotypes persist. Replicate twin experiments were performed at different times using different library preparation protocols to rule out contamination.

Summary of the overall study and its limitations: Zero-insertion analyses could be partly confounded by invariant T cells such as MAIT and iNKT, though diverse VJ usage argued against such confounding for most clonotypes. Compared with coincidental sharing between unrelated individuals, out-of-frame TCR alpha sequences shared between twins showed an excess of sequences with low generation probability. In beta out-of-frame sequences, excess twin sharing was weaker, because having fewer shared sequences lowered the signal-to-noise ratio. Because the same donors could not be followed over many years, conclusions were based on cross-sectional statistical analysis. Abundant cord blood beta clonotypes had fewer insertions, young adult naive repertoires showed a similar but weaker trend, and memory repertoires showed no such trend. Out-of-frame TCR alpha sharing in monozygotic twins was systematically underestimated by recombination models, whereas sharing between unrelated individuals was in agreement with the recombination models.

V is clipped by 1 base and J by 4 bases, and the sequence between their germline boundaries is 11 bases long. Measured from the cysteine to the phenylalanine, the CDR3 is 14 residues long. This entry keeps only the CDR3 DNA: 42 bases, framed from base 1. The germline V gene (reference sequence) yields DFQATT for CDR1 and SNEGSKA for CDR2. The method behind the library was 5' RACE. TCRdb lists the instrument as Illumina HiSeq 2000. Template switching added a universal primer binding site, and the final cDNA carried a unique molecular identifier that allowed TCR cDNA molecules to be counted accurately. Specific primers in the conserved constant-segment region were used to synthesize first-strand cDNA for the TCR alpha and beta chains. Each cDNA library was double barcoded, with a SMART-Mk sample barcode plus Illumina barcodes, to control for contamination. Two successive PCR steps introduced TruSeq adapter sequences along with Illumina sample barcodes. The TCR alpha and beta cDNA libraries were sequenced on the Illumina HiSeq platform using custom primers. Processing in the source paper ran as follows. Unique molecular identifiers were extracted from raw reads with MiGEC, and CDR3 positions were determined with MiXCR. Recombination models were inferred per individual with the repgenHMM and IGoR tools using an EM algorithm. Shared clonotypes were analyzed with the tcR package in R, and sharing was normalized by the product of cloneset sizes. Out-of-frame nonproductive sequences were analyzed to study raw recombination free of thymic and clonal selection effects. TCRdb reanalyzed the raw reads on its own, using fastp at Q25 for trimming and MiXCR for clone calling, and kept in-frame beta chains. Identical CDR3 protein sequences are pooled into one entry, listed with their most common genes and DNA. Clone size and V and J calls follow TCRdb, not the original study. The sample table lists under 900,000 distinct CDR3 sequences, roughly 20% of them with a count of one. Of the sample, under 15% falls within the top ten clones.

All donors were healthy Caucasians. Three pairs of female monozygotic twins, all aged about 18 to 30 years, made up the twin cohort. Peripheral blood mononuclear cells were used as the source from which RNA for TCR libraries was isolated. These records were also assigned to another study, of T cells expressing NK-cell markers. The second investigation adds: In sorted CD3+CD56+NKG2C+, CD3+CD56+NKG2C- and CD3+CD56-NKG2C+ T-cell subsets from eight or nine donors, TCR beta-chain repertoires were profiled. Among the eight sequenced donors, only one was HCMV-seronegative, while the other seven were HCMV-seropositive. To restrict sorting to alphabetaTCR-expressing T cells, an anti-gammadeltaTCR antibody was added in several experiments. In over five donors, the dominant CD3+CD56+NKG2C+ clonotypes were among the top 10 CD8+ clonotypes and accounted for about 1.0-7.5% of CD8+ T cells. Those dominant clonotypes were again the most abundant among CD3+CD56-NKG2C+ cells in a handful of donors, at roughly 28.3-60.1%. Whether the expanded NKG2C-expressing T cell clones were specific for HCMV antigens remained unclear. Randomly selected healthy volunteers, three men and five women, were used as the eight sequenced donors. A commercial ELISA kit detecting HCMV-specific IgG in serum was used to determine HCMV serostatus. For roughly six donors, bulk peripheral blood T-cell repertoires were also sequenced from unsorted PBMC. MIGEC was used to demultiplex reads and group the reads by UMI, and MiTCR was used to assemble and quantify clonotypes. To exclude erroneous sequences, any TCR cDNA sequence not supported by at least two reads was discarded. The tcR package was used for downstream repertoire analysis, and clonotypes were matched across fractions by CDR3 nucleotide sequence plus V segment. VDJmatch was used to annotate antigen specificity against VDJdb, with one amino acid substitution in CDR3 permitted.

Recombination linked TRBV20-1 to TRBJ2-1; a weak D assignment points to TRBD2 (5 bases agree). The sample was PBMCs. This TCR derives from a woman between 18 and 29 years old in good health. The sequenced DNA is TGCAGTGCTAGAGGGGGAGAGGTGTACAATGAGCAGTTCTTC. This gives the protein CSARGGEVYNEQFF.